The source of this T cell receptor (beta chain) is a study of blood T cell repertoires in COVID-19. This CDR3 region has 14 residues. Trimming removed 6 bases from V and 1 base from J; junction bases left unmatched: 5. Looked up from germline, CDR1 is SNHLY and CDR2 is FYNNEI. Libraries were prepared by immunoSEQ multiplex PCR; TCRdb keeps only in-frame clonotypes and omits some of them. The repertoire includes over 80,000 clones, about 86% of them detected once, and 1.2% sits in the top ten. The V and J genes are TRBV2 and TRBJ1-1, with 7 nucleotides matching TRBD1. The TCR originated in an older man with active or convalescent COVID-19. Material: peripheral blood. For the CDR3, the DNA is TGTGCCAGCAGAACAGGGGTAGGGAACACTGAAGCTTTCTTT. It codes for CASRTGVGNTEAFF.